The 27 T cell receptor beta chains in this list originate from one sample, sequenced in a study of T cells in Graves' hyperthyroidism and ophthalmopathy. TCR beta CDR3 regions were amplified from RNA transcripts. RT-PCR in the first round (using the HTBI primer set) targeted the TCR CDR3. TCRdb fed the multiplex PCR reads into MiXCR, producing one record per CDR3 protein. The sample shows fewer than 650,000 distinct CDR3 sequences, around 15% of them seen only once. Sequenced material: blood. Receptors originate from a woman in her forties with Graves' hyperthyroidism.

This clonotype has a handful of counts. This chain joins TRBV10-2 and TRBJ2-1; 8 nucleotides agree with TRBD2. Germline CDR1 reads WSHSY; CDR2 reads SAAADI. This CDR3 has 18 amino acids. Unmatched junction bases numbered 17, after V lost 6 bases and J lost 4 bases. CDR3 bases: TGCGCCAGCAGGCCTACTACCGCAGGACTAGCCGAGTACAATGAGCAGTTCTTC. Residues: CASRPTTAGLAEYNEQFF.

This clonotype came up many times. V gene TRBV19 combines with J gene TRBJ1-2, with D tentatively TRBD1 (6 bases). V lost 6 bases, J lost 6 bases, and 14 bases lay in between. The CDR3 is made up of 13 amino acids. CDR1 and CDR2 (germline): LNHDA, SQIVND (reference sequence). This CDR3 is CASSNRARDGYTF. CDR3 bases: TGTGCCAGTAGCAACAGGGCACGGGATGGCTACACCTTC.

In its sample, this clonotype was seen many times. This chain connects TRBV11-1 to TRBJ1-1, with D uncertain. Germline V CDR1 and CDR2: SGHAT, FQDESV (reference sequence). Trimming shortened V by 2 bases and J by 1 base, and 5 bases separated the two germline ends. The CDR3 loop spans 13 amino acids. The CDR3 sequence is CASSLQQNTEAFF. The CDR3 bases are TGTGCCAGCAGCTTACAACAGAACACTGAAGCTTTCTTT.

This clonotype was recorded many times. The chain employs TRBV2 and TRBJ2-3; maybe TRBD2 (5 bases). The CDR3 sequence is 13 residues long. In germline, CDR1 is SNHLY, CDR2 FYNNEI. V lost 4 bases and J lost 2, with 7 bases in between. The CDR3 DNA sequence: TGTGCCAGCAGTGGCGACTACACAGATACGCAGTATTTT. This encodes CASSGDYTDTQYF.

This clonotype was observed at least ten times. V is TRBV28 and J is TRBJ2-1; 14 nucleotides agree with TRBD2. After removal of 2 bases from V and 10 bases from J, the junction contained 7 bases not matched to a gene. The germline CDR1 and CDR2 sequences are MDHEN and SYDVKM. This CDR3 contains 16 residues. The CDR3 sequence: CASSLAGTSGGGEQFF. The CDR3 DNA follows: TGTGCCAGCAGTTTAGCCGGGACTAGCGGGGGAGGAGAGCAGTTCTTC.

Regarding this clonotype: With a much larger clone just one base away, this may be a read error. This sequence joins TRBV18 and TRBJ2-3; D possibly corresponds to TRBD2 (6 bases). In germline, CDR1 is KGHSH, CDR2 LQKENI. This CDR3 contains 14 residues. The CDR3 DNA sequence: TGTACCAGCTCACCGGGAGCTGATGGAGATACGCAGTATTTT. This sequence encodes CTSSPGADGDTQYF.

The sample holds many counts of this clonotype. The chain carries TRBV28 and TRBJ2-3; D might be TRBD1 or TRBD2, each matching 6 bases. The germline gives CDR1 MDHEN, CDR2 SYDVKM. The CDR3 totals 12 residues. The CDR3 DNA reads as TGTGCAGGGGGGCTTATTACAGATACGCAGTATTTT. This encodes CAGGLITDTQYF.

The rearrangement uses TRBV29-1 and TRBJ2-1, with 10 bases aligning to TRBD2. The CDR3 is made up of 12 amino acids. Germline CDR1 is SQVTM and CDR2 is ANQGSEA. V was clipped by 8 bases and J by 7 bases; unmatched bases: 5. DNA for the CDR3: TGCAGCCCCCTGGGACTAGCGAATGAGCAGTTCTTC. Translation: CSPLGLANEQFF.

This clonotype was counted many times. The chain recombines TRBV2 with TRBJ2-5; D gene unclear. The ends were cut back, 2 bases at V and 5 bases at J, with 9 bases in the middle. The CDR3 runs 13 residues. Germline V gene sequence: CDR1 SNHLY, CDR2 FYNNEI. CDR3 in DNA: TGTGCCAGCAGTGAACCCCTCCAGGAGACCCAGTACTTC. This translates into CASSEPLQETQYF.

The J gene is TRBJ2-3, the V gene TRBV3-1, with TRBD2 matching 11 bases. The CDR3 loop spans 17 amino acids. Germline CDR1 and CDR2: LGHDT and YNNKEL (reference sequence). V dropped 3 bases and J dropped 3; count of bases not matched to a gene: 8. CDR3 protein: CASSQDTSGRTTDTQYF. DNA of the CDR3: TGTGCCAGCAGCCAGGACACTAGCGGGAGAACGACAGATACGCAGTATTTT.

This chain links TRBV5-5 with TRBJ2-1, with D uncertain. V lost 0 bases and J 2 bases, leaving 9 bases between the germline ends. The CDR3 runs 15 residues. Germline CDR1 reads SGHKS; CDR2 reads YYEKEE (reference sequence). The chain's CDR3 is CASSLGPKTYNEQFF. The CDR3 nucleotides read TGTGCCAGCAGCTTGGGCCCGAAAACCTACAATGAGCAGTTCTTC.

This clonotype appeared many times. The rearrangement joins TRBV6-1 to TRBJ1-1; a weak D match, TRBD1 (5 bases). CDR1 and CDR2 (germline): MNHNS, SASEGT. The CDR3 totals 13 residues. Between the trimmed V and J ends, which lost 8 bases and 3 bases, there was a span of 13 bases. This chain's CDR3 is CASGGGRYTEAFF. The CDR3 nucleotides read TGTGCCAGCGGGGGGGGACGTTACACTGAAGCTTTCTTT.

This clonotype was picked up a small number of times. This sequence joins TRBV20-1 and TRBJ2-1; 7 nucleotides agree with TRBD1. The CDR3 spans 15 residues. Germline V gene lookup returns CDR1 DFQATT and CDR2 SNEGSKA (reference sequence). The trim removed 4 bases at V and 2 bases at J, leaving 8 bases unmatched. The CDR3 DNA reads as TGCAGTGCTACACACAGGGGTCATACCTACAATGAGCAGTTCTTC. Its protein is CSATHRGHTYNEQFF.

This clonotype was seen repeatedly, ten times or more. This chain joins TRBV28 and TRBJ2-1, with D maybe TRBD2 (6 bases). Germline V gene sequence: CDR1 MDHEN, CDR2 SYDVKM. Trimming removed 6 bases from V and 6 bases from J, with 12 bases in between. This CDR3 has 13 amino acids. In DNA, the CDR3 is TGTGCCAGCAGACCAGGGACTCCCAATGAGCAGTTCTTC. Residues: CASRPGTPNEQFF.

This clonotype was seen many times. V is TRBV11-3 and J is TRBJ2-1; D uncertain. V lost 6 bases to trimming and J lost 5 bases, with 17 bases between them. Germline-derived CDR1 and CDR2 are SGHNT and YENEEA. The CDR3 is made up of 15 amino acids. The CDR3 coding sequence is TGTGCCAGCAGTAAACACGGAACCAAGGACAATGAGCAGTTCTTC. Residues: CASSKHGTKDNEQFF.

This clonotype was observed many times. The rearrangement joins TRBV6-1 to TRBJ1-6; 10 nucleotides agree with TRBD1. CDR1 MNHNS and CDR2 SASEGT come from the germline V gene. The junction had 7 bases not matched to a gene; V was cut back by 4 bases and J by 10 bases. This CDR3 is built from 15 residues. The CDR3 bases are TGTGCCAGCAGTGTCGGGACAGGGGTCGGCTCACCCCTCCACTTT. This codes for CASSVGTGVGSPLHF.

In this sample, this clonotype turned up a few times. The genes are TRBV10-3 and TRBJ2-1; D possibly corresponds to TRBD2 (5 bases). The V and J ends lost 7 bases and 4 bases respectively, with 8 bases between them. Germline V gives CDR1 ENHRY, CDR2 SYGVKD. The CDR3 consists of 12 residues. DNA for the CDR3: TGTGCCATCAATAGCGAGTACAATGAGCAGTTCTTC. It codes for CAINSEYNEQFF.

A note on this clonotype: A much larger clone lies one base from this, so it may be a read error. The V and J genes are TRBV2 and TRBJ1-5; maybe TRBD1 (5 bases). The CDR3 contains 15 residues. Germline lookup yields CDR1 SNHLY and CDR2 FYNNEI. The CDR3, as DNA: TGTGCCAGCAGTGTTCTCGGGGGGGATAATCGGCCCCAGCATTTT. This encodes CASSVLGGDNRPQHF.

The chain combines TRBV20-1 with TRBJ2-1; tentative D call: TRBD2 (5 bases). Germline-derived CDR1 and CDR2 are DFQATT and SNEGSKA (reference sequence). This CDR3 has 14 amino acids. V was clipped by 1 base and J by 4 bases, with 11 bases between them. The CDR3 loop reads CSARASREYNEQFF. For the CDR3, the DNA is TGCAGTGCTAGAGCTAGCCGAGAGTACAATGAGCAGTTCTTC.

In its sample, this clonotype was seen many times. The chain carries TRBV12-3 or TRBV12-4 and TRBJ2-7, with a possible D match to TRBD2 (6 bases). CDR3 length: 14 amino acids. Trimming cost V 6 bases and J 7 bases, with 19 bases left between them. For the CDR3, the DNA is TGTGCCAGCAGCCAAGCGCCCCACGGAGGGGAGCAGTACTTC. It yields the protein CASSQAPHGGEQYF.

In its sample, this clonotype was seen many times. The J gene is TRBJ2-1, the V gene TRBV20-1; a weak D match, TRBD2 (5 bases). The CDR3 runs 12 residues. The germline CDR1 and CDR2 sequences are DFQATT and SNEGSKA (reference sequence). Trimming took 3 bases from V and 6 from J, leaving 9 bases between them. CDR3: CSARLLGNEQFF. The CDR3 DNA is TGCAGTGCTAGGCTACTAGGCAATGAGCAGTTCTTC.

The chain recombines TRBV5-1 with TRBJ2-3, with TRBD1 matching 10 bases. CDR1 and CDR2 from the germline V gene are SGHRS and YFSETQ. This CDR3 has 17 residues. V was clipped by 0 bases and J by 3 bases; unmatched bases: 7. The CDR3 DNA is TGCGCCAGCAGCTTGGGACTTACGGACAGGGGGACAGATACGCAGTATTTT. As protein: CASSLGLTDRGTDTQYF. Together with reference TRBV5-1 and TRBJ2-3, the CDR3 gives the full variable domain: KAGVTQTPRYLIKTRGQQVTLSCSPISGHRSVSWYQQTPGQGLQFLFEYFSETQRNKGNFPGRFSGRQFSNSRSEMNVSTLELGDSALYLCASSLGLTDRGTDTQYFGPGTRLTVL.

This clonotype was found a few times. The gene calls are TRBV27 and TRBJ1-6; 7 bases map to TRBD1. Losses at the gene ends were 4 bases for V and 4 bases for J; bases not matched to a gene: 4. This CDR3 contains 15 residues. The germline V gene has CDR1 MNHEY and CDR2 SMNVEV (reference sequence). CDR3 coding DNA: TGTGCCAGCAGTTCCGGACAGGTTTATAATTCACCCCTCCACTTT. Translated, it gives CASSSGQVYNSPLHF.

The chain uses TRBV5-4 and TRBJ1-1; D unresolved. CDR1 is SGHNT and CDR2 is YYREEE in the germline V gene (reference sequence). This CDR3 has 14 amino acids. Trimming removed 4 bases at V and 0 bases at J, with 10 bases between. The CDR3 nucleotides are TGTGCCAGCAGCCCACAGATAATGAACACTGAAGCTTTCTTT. Amino acids: CASSPQIMNTEAFF.

This clonotype was recorded many times. The chain uses TRBV5-1 and TRBJ2-7; 15 positions match TRBD2. The ends lost 4 bases at V and 3 bases at J; junction bases unmatched: 2. There are 15 residues in the CDR3. Per germline, CDR1 SGHRS and CDR2 YFSETQ. The CDR3: CASSRGLAGGYEQYF. CDR3 DNA: TGCGCCAGCAGCAGGGGACTAGCGGGAGGCTACGAGCAGTACTTC. The full variable domain, rest sourced from reference TRBV5-1 and TRBJ2-7, is KAGVTQTPRYLIKTRGQQVTLSCSPISGHRSVSWYQQTPGQGLQFLFEYFSETQRNKGNFPGRFSGRQFSNSRSEMNVSTLELGDSALYLCASSRGLAGGYEQYFGPGTRLTVT.

This clonotype was counted at least ten times. The chain combines TRBV18 with TRBJ2-7; 7 bases fit TRBD1. The length of the CDR3 is 13 residues. Germline loops: CDR1 KGHSH, CDR2 LQKENI. J lost 3 bases, V lost 8 bases, and 7 bases had no gene match. The CDR3 region has the DNA TGTGCCAGCCTAGGGGGCGCCGACTACGAGCAGTACTTC. Protein sequence: CASLGGADYEQYF.

This clonotype was observed at least ten times. The chain recombines TRBV27 with TRBJ2-7; D call uncertain. Germline V gives CDR1 MNHEY, CDR2 SMNVEV (reference sequence). V was cut by 3 bases and J by 3 bases, with 12 bases left in between. The CDR3 is 14 residues long. CDR3 bases: TGTGCCAGCAGTTTGTCGACATCCTACTACGAGCAGTACTTC. Amino acids: CASSLSTSYYEQYF.